The present T cell receptor (beta chain) was sequenced within a study of blood T cell repertoires in COVID-19. For the study at large: Italy, Spain and the United States were the sources of the convalescent and acute COVID-19 samples.

The CDR3 contains 12 residues. Germline CDR1 reads MNHEY; CDR2 reads SVGAGI. The V gene lost 8 bases and the J gene lost 8 bases, with 15 bases spanning the gap. Generated by immunoSEQ multiplex PCR, the TCRdb table keeps only in-frame clones and is missing some. The table includes 200,000 or so clones, 70% to 90% detected once. This chain uses TRBV6-5 with TRBJ1-2; D is possibly TRBD1 (5 bases). The sequencing sample was made of peripheral blood. This sequence originates from a woman aged 70-85 years with active or convalescent COVID-19. This CDR3 is CASGTRDGGYTF. The CDR3 DNA sequence: TGTGCCAGCGGGACGCGGGATGGAGGCTACACCTTC.